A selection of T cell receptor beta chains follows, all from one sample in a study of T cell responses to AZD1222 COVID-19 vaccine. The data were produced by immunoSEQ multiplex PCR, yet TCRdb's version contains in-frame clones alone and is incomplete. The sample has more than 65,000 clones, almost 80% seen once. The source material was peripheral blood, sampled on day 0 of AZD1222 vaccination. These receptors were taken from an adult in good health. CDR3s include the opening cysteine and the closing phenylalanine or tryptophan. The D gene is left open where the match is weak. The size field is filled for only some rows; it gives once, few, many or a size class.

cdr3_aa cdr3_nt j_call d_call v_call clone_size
CASSEYIGTVVNTEAFF TGTGCCAGCAGTGAATATATAGGGACAGTCGTTAACACTGAAGCTTTCTTT TRBJ1-1 TRBD1 TRBV25-1 -
CASSPGGNTEAFF TGTGCCAGCAGCCCAGGGGGGAACACTGAAGCTTTCTTT TRBJ1-1 TRBD1 TRBV7-2 once
CASREQAGEKLFF TGCGCCAGCAGGGAGCAGGCCGGCGAAAAACTGTTTTTT TRBJ1-4 - TRBV4-3 -
CASSKFPGQGLLYLGYTF TGTGCCAGCAGCAAGTTTCCGGGACAGGGGCTGCTCTACCTTGGCTACACCTTC TRBJ1-2 - TRBV21-1 -
CASSPRGGEGGYTF TGTGCCAGCAGTCCCCGGGGAGGGGAAGGCGGCTACACCTTC TRBJ1-2 - TRBV7-2 few
CASSLGQSYNEQFF TGTGCCAGCAGCTTGGGACAGTCCTACAATGAGCAGTTCTTC TRBJ2-1 - TRBV5-6 -
CASSPGRPGVAGSWGEQFF TGTGCCAGCAGCCCCGGGCGGCCCGGGGTAGCGGGATCGTGGGGTGAGCAGTTCTTC TRBJ2-1 TRBD2 TRBV7-6 -
CASRPGPSTGELFF TGTGCCAGCAGGCCGGGACCGTCCACCGGGGAGCTGTTTTTT TRBJ2-2 - TRBV2 few
CASSPARDSYEQYF TGTGCCAGCAGCCCCGCCCGGGACTCGTACGAGCAGTACTTC TRBJ2-7 - TRBV11-2 -
CASSLGAGVADTQYF TGCGCCAGCAGCCTAGGGGCGGGAGTTGCAGATACGCAGTATTTT TRBJ2-3 TRBD2 TRBV5-1 -
CATQGYGDTEAFF TGTGCCACACAGGGGTACGGGGACACTGAAGCTTTCTTT TRBJ1-1 TRBD1 TRBV27 -
CASSGTPYNEQFF TGTGCCAGTTCCGGGACACCCTACAATGAGCAGTTCTTC TRBJ2-1 - TRBV28 once
CSLRTGGDGYTF TGCAGCCTTCGGACAGGGGGCGATGGCTACACCTTC TRBJ1-2 TRBD1 TRBV29-1 -
CASSQDQGGSRRDEQFF TGTGCCAGCAGCCAAGATCAGGGCGGGAGCCGTAGAGATGAGCAGTTCTTC TRBJ2-1 TRBD2 TRBV14 -
CASSSGLGNSPLHF TGTGCCAGCAGTTCAGGGCTCGGAAATTCACCCCTCCACTTT TRBJ1-6 - TRBV28 -
CASSLLPGQGTAFF TGCGCCAGCAGCCTTCTGCCGGGACAGGGAACGGCTTTCTTT TRBJ1-1 TRBD1 TRBV4-1 -
CASSQEGTGINEQYF TGTGCCAGCAGCCAAGAAGGAACAGGGATCAACGAGCAGTACTTC TRBJ2-7 - TRBV14 -
CASTSQTDTGELFF TGTGCCAGCACCTCCCAGACAGACACCGGGGAGCTGTTTTTT TRBJ2-2 - TRBV6-5 -
CASAEGTIYGYTF TGCGCCAGCGCAGAGGGGACTATCTATGGCTACACCTTC TRBJ1-2 - TRBV5-1 few
CAWGDRDNEKLFF TGTGCCTGGGGGGACAGAGATAATGAAAAACTGTTTTTT TRBJ1-4 TRBD1 TRBV30 -
CASSVAQGLGVYGYTF TGTGCCAGCAGCGTAGCGCAGGGGTTAGGGGTCTATGGCTACACCTTC TRBJ1-2 - TRBV9 few
CASRTSGTDTQYF TGTGCCAGCAGGACTAGCGGGACAGATACGCAGTATTTT TRBJ2-3 TRBD2 TRBV12-3/TRBV12-4 -
CASSYRVNYGYTF TGTGCCAGCAGTTACAGGGTGAACTATGGCTACACCTTC TRBJ1-2 - TRBV6-2/TRBV6-3 -
CASSTHGGIYEQYF TGTGCCAGCAGTACTCATGGGGGAATCTACGAGCAGTACTTC TRBJ2-7 - TRBV28 -
CASTRWAANTGELFF TGTGCCAGTACCCGGTGGGCGGCGAACACCGGGGAGCTGTTTTTT TRBJ2-2 - TRBV19 -
CASSGQGPDTQYF TGTGCCAGCAGCGGACAGGGGCCAGATACGCAGTATTTT TRBJ2-3 TRBD1 TRBV28 few
CASSPPGSANYGYTF TGTGCCAGCTCACCCCCGGGGAGCGCTAACTATGGCTACACCTTC TRBJ1-2 - TRBV18 -
CASSPGTGWDNEQFF TGTGCCAGCTCACCCGGGACAGGGTGGGACAATGAGCAGTTCTTC TRBJ2-1 TRBD1 TRBV18 -
CASSPRDRAFLDTQYF TGTGCCAGCAGCCCAAGGGATCGGGCCTTCTTAGATACGCAGTATTTT TRBJ2-3 - TRBV9 -
CASSPATDPGGYTF TGTGCCAGCTCACCCGCGACGGACCCTGGTGGCTACACCTTC TRBJ1-2 - TRBV18 -
CAWSLRESQYF TGTGCCTGGAGCCTCCGGGAGTCCCAGTACTTC TRBJ2-5 - TRBV30 -
CASSLEEVISPLHF TGTGCCAGCAGCTTAGAAGAGGTCATTTCACCCCTCCACTTT TRBJ1-6 - TRBV7-2 -
CASSVAGSTEAFF TGTGCCAGCAGCGTAGCAGGGAGCACTGAAGCTTTCTTT TRBJ1-1 - TRBV9 -
CASSQGTSPTDTQYF TGTGCCAGCAGCCAAGGGACTAGTCCCACAGATACGCAGTATTTT TRBJ2-3 TRBD2 TRBV4-2 -
CASSPPTSANTGELFF TGTGCCAGCTCACCACCAACTAGCGCAAACACCGGGGAGCTGTTTTTT TRBJ2-2 TRBD2 TRBV18 once
CASSLSHTGELFF TGTGCCAGCAGTTTATCCCACACCGGGGAGCTGTTTTTT TRBJ2-2 - TRBV28 -
CASSRVAGRAAGIRTRDYEQYF TGTGCCAGCAGCCGCGTAGCGGGAAGGGCTGCCGGGATAAGGACGCGAGACTACGAGCAGTACTTC TRBJ2-7 TRBD2 TRBV7-6 -
CASSDRAETQYF TGTGCCAGCTCCGACAGGGCCGAGACCCAGTACTTC TRBJ2-5 TRBD1 TRBV18 -
CASSFRDTGYEQYF TGTGCCAGCAGTTTCCGGGACACAGGCTACGAGCAGTACTTC TRBJ2-7 - TRBV27 -
CASTRGGPTGETQYF TGTGCCAGCACTCGAGGGGGGCCCACGGGAGAGACCCAGTACTTC TRBJ2-5 - TRBV6-6 -
CASTDRYSNQPQHF TGTGCCAGTACTGACAGATATAGCAATCAGCCCCAGCATTTT TRBJ1-5 - TRBV19 -
CAISGGPRRIYEQYF TGTGCCATCAGTGGGGGACCTCGGCGGATCTACGAGCAGTACTTC TRBJ2-7 - TRBV10-3 -
CAISESPEDNYGYTF TGTGCCATCAGTGAGTCGCCAGAAGATAACTATGGCTACACCTTC TRBJ1-2 - TRBV10-3 few
CAWSVHGNTIYF TGTGCCTGGAGTGTACATGGAAACACCATATATTTT TRBJ1-3 - TRBV30 -
CASFRGAENTEAFF TGTGCCAGCTTCAGGGGGGCTGAAAACACTGAAGCTTTCTTT TRBJ1-1 TRBD1 TRBV7-9 -
CASSEGGQETQYF TGCGCCAGCAGTGAGGGCGGGCAAGAGACCCAGTACTTC TRBJ2-5 - TRBV10-1 -
CANKGGPTDTQYF TGTGCCAACAAGGGGGGTCCGACAGATACGCAGTATTTT TRBJ2-3 - TRBV10-3 once
CASSVRGLAGSSNEQFF TGTGCCAGCAGTGTCCGGGGGCTAGCGGGCTCAAGTAATGAGCAGTTCTTC TRBJ2-1 TRBD2 TRBV2 -
CASSWDRGKGSYGYTF TGCGCCAGCAGTTGGGACAGGGGGAAGGGATCCTATGGCTACACCTTC TRBJ1-2 TRBD1 TRBV10-2 -
CASSLSGQGSQPQHF TGCGCCAGCAGCTTGAGTGGACAGGGAAGTCAGCCCCAGCATTTT TRBJ1-5 TRBD1 TRBV5-1 -
CASTGTLKNIQYF TGTGCCAGCACCGGGACCCTCAAAAACATTCAGTACTTC TRBJ2-4 - TRBV11-1 -
CASSLIGLAGAGVNEQFF TGTGCCAGCAGTTTAATCGGACTAGCGGGAGCAGGTGTAAATGAGCAGTTCTTC TRBJ2-1 TRBD2 TRBV6-2/TRBV6-3 -
CASSARLAGDTGELFF TGTGCCAGCAGCGCGCGACTAGCGGGAGACACCGGGGAGCTGTTTTTT TRBJ2-2 TRBD2 TRBV7-9 once
CASSSLRQGVGTDTQYF TGTGCCAGTAGTAGCCTCCGACAGGGGGTTGGCACAGATACGCAGTATTTT TRBJ2-3 TRBD1 TRBV19 -
CSAKDFYEQYF TGCAGCGCTAAAGACTTCTACGAGCAGTACTTC TRBJ2-7 - TRBV29-1 -
CASSSADRERQFF TGTGCCAGCAGCTCGGCGGACCGGGAGCGGCAGTTCTTC TRBJ2-1 - TRBV5-6 -